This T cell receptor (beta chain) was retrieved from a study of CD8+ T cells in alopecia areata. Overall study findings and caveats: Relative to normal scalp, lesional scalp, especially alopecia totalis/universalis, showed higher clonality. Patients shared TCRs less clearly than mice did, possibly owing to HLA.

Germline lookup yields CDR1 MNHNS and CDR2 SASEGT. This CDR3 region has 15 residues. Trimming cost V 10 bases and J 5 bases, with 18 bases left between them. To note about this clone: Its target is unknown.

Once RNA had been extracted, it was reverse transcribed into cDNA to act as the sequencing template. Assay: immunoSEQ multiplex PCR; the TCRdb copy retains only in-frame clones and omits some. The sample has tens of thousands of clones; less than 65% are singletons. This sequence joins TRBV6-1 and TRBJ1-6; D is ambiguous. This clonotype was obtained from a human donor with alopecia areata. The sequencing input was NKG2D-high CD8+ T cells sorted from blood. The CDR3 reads CATVGLHWDNSPLHF. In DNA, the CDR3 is TGTGCCACCGTTGGCCTCCACTGGGATAATTCACCCCTCCACTTT.